These T cell receptor beta chains were read from a single sample in a study of shared clonotypes between healthy human individuals. The assay was immunoSEQ multiplex PCR, and TCRdb's table has in-frame clones only and misses some. The table has around 510,000 clones, 90% to 96% seen once. The sequencing sample was made of naive CD4+ T cells sorted from blood. The receptors here all came from a woman aged 30 to 39 in good health. The CDR3 runs from the conserved cysteine through the conserved F or W. A D gene is named only where the DNA matches it firmly.

CDR3: CASSIRRDRGWYEQYF
DNA: TGTGCCAGCAGTATCCGCCGGGACAGGGGTTGGTACGAGCAGTACTTC
D: TRBD1
V: TRBV28
length: 16
J: TRBJ2-7

CDR3: CSVGVGGPSNVLTF
DNA: TGCAGCGTTGGGGTGGGAGGGCCTTCCAACGTCCTGACTTTC
D: TRBD2
V: TRBV29-1
length: 14
J: TRBJ2-6

CDR3: CASSQDHGSGHETQYF
DNA: TGCGCCAGCAGCCAAGATCATGGTAGCGGCCACGAGACCCAGTACTTC
D: .
V: TRBV4-1
length: 16
J: TRBJ2-5

CDR3: CASSREPYEQYF
DNA: TGTGCCAGCAGCCGAGAGCCCTACGAGCAGTACTTC
D: .
V: TRBV28
length: 12
J: TRBJ2-7

CDR3: CASTVDRGNYGYTF
DNA: TGTGCCAGCACCGTGGACAGGGGGAACTATGGCTACACCTTC
D: TRBD1
V: TRBV2
length: 14
J: TRBJ1-2

CDR3: CASSPTDLPVNEKLFF
DNA: TGTGCCAGCTCACCAACCGACCTTCCCGTTAATGAAAAACTGTTTTTT
D: .
V: TRBV18
length: 16
J: TRBJ1-4

CDR3: CASSAIPGGPGNEQFF
DNA: TGTGCCAGCAGTGCCATACCGGGAGGGCCGGGCAATGAGCAGTTCTTC
D: TRBD2
V: TRBV28
length: 16
J: TRBJ2-1

CDR3: CASSLRTSGNEQFF
DNA: TGTGCCAGCAGCCTGCGGACTAGCGGGAATGAGCAGTTCTTC
D: TRBD2
V: TRBV11-3
length: 14
J: TRBJ2-1

CDR3: CASGSISGNTIYF
DNA: TGTGCCAGCGGGAGTATATCTGGAAACACCATATATTTT
D: .
V: TRBV19
length: 13
J: TRBJ1-3

CDR3: CASSREGIAGELFF
DNA: TGCGCCAGCAGTCGGGAGGGCATTGCCGGGGAGCTGTTTTTT
D: TRBD2
V: TRBV4-1
length: 14
J: TRBJ2-2

CDR3: CASSSAGRQNEKLFF
DNA: TGTGCCAGCAGTTCGGCGGGACGGCAGAATGAAAAACTGTTTTTT
D: .
V: TRBV28
length: 15
J: TRBJ1-4

CDR3: CASSEERNYQETQYF
DNA: TGCGCCAGCAGTGAGGAGCGGAACTACCAAGAGACCCAGTACTTC
D: .
V: TRBV10-2
length: 15
J: TRBJ2-5

CDR3: CASSSGQGGLYTEAFF
DNA: TGTGCCAGCTCATCAGGACAGGGTGGATTGTACACTGAAGCTTTCTTT
D: TRBD1
V: TRBV18
length: 16
J: TRBJ1-1